This T cell receptor beta chain was documented in a study of T cell changes during pregnancy in multiple sclerosis (dated by TCRdb to between 2017 and 2020). The study in broad terms: The study examined how the T cell repertoire changed over the course of pregnancy in women with multiple sclerosis.

The CDR3, from cysteine to phenylalanine, totals 11 residues. The CDR3 DNA has 33 bases and is translated from base 1. The germline V gene (reference sequence) gives CDR1 as DFQATT and CDR2 as SNEGSKA. Libraries were constructed by the immunoSEQ multiplex PCR assay. TCRdb took over this immuneACCESS table, retaining in-frame rearrangements with V and J assigned. Such tables are incomplete; in checked studies, under half of the missing clones stem from an unresolved V gene, and the remainder is unexplained. The sample includes about 42,000 clones, with about 88% observed a single time. The ten largest clonotypes hold 0.9% to 1.5% of the sample. A word on this clone: Which antigen it targets is not known. Base-call qualities are not available, and no considerably larger clone is one nucleotide away.

The chain uses TRBV20-1 and TRBJ2-7; a weak D assignment points to TRBD2 (6 bases agree). This specimen was CD4+ T cells from peripheral blood mononuclear cells, taken in the second trimester of pregnancy. The TCR originated in a female donor with multiple sclerosis, enrolled in a pregnancy study. The DNA reads TGCAGCCCCCTGGGGGGTTACGAGCAGTACTTC. It codes for CSPLGGYEQYF.